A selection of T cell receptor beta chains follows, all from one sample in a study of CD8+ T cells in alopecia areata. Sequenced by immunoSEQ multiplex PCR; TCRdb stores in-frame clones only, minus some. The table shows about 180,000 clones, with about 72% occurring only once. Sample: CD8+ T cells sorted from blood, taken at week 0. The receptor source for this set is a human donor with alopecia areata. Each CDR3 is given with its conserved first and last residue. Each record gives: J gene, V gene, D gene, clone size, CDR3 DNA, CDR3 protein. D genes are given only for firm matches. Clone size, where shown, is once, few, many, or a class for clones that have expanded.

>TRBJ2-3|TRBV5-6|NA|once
TGTGCCAGCAGCTTGGGATCAGATACGCAGTATTTT
CASSLGSDTQYF
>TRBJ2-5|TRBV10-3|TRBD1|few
TGTGCCATCAGTCCTACCGGGACAGTCTCTCAAGAGACCCAGTACTTC
CAISPTGTVSQETQYF
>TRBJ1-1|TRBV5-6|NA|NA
TGTGCCAGCAGCTATGGAACTGAAGCTTTCTTT
CASSYGTEAFF
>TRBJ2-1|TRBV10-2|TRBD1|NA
TGCGCCAGTAAACGCCGGGACAGGGAAAACAATGAGCAGTTCTTC
CASKRRDRENNEQFF
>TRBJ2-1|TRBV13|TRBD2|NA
TGTGCCAGCAGCTATGGGACTACCGGCAATGAGCAGTTCTTC
CASSYGTTGNEQFF
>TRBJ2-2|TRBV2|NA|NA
TGTGCCAGCGAAGGGGATGTGCTGTTTTTT
CASEGDVLFF
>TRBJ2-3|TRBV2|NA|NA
TGTGCCAGCGGGGAGAGGGGCACAGATACGCAGTATTTT
CASGERGTDTQYF
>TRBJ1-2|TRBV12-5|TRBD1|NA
TGTGCTAGTGGCCCGGACAGGGTTAACTATGGCTACACCTTC
CASGPDRVNYGYTF
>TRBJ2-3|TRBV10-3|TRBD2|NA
TGTGCCATCAGTGCCGGGGGGAGCACAGATACGCAGTATTTT
CAISAGGSTDTQYF
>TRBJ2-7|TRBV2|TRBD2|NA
TGTGCCAGCAGTGAAGGGACTAGCGGGGGTTACGAGCAGTACTTC
CASSEGTSGGYEQYF
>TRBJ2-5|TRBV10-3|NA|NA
TGTGCCATCAGTGAGATACGGGGCGACCAAGAGACCCAGTACTTC
CAISEIRGDQETQYF
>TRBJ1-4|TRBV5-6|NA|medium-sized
TGTGCCAGCAGCTTGATCGCAACTAATGAAAAACTGTTTTTT
CASSLIATNEKLFF
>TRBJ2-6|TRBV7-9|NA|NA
TGTGCCAGCAGCTCCTACTCTGGGGCCAACGTCCTGACTTTC
CASSSYSGANVLTF
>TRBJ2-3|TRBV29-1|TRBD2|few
TGCAGCGTCCTGGAGGGGAGCCTAGCGGGGGGTGGAGATACGCAGTATTTT
CSVLEGSLAGGGDTQYF
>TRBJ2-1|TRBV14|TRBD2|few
TGTGCCAGCAGCCAAGCCCCGGGGGGGGCCTATGAGCAGTTCTTC
CASSQAPGGAYEQFF
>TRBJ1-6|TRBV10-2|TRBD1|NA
TGCGCCACCAACACCGGGACAGGTTCACCCCTCCACTTT
CATNTGTGSPLHF
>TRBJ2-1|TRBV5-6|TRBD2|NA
TGTGCCAGCAGCTTTCCTACTAGCGGGGGGGCTTATGAGCAGTTCTTC
CASSFPTSGGAYEQFF
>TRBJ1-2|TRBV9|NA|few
TGTGCCAGCAGCGTAGCTACGGGTCTCACCTTC
CASSVATGLTF
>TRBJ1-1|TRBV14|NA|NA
TGTGCCAGCAACAACGGGGGTATGAACACTGAAGCTTTCTTT
CASNNGGMNTEAFF
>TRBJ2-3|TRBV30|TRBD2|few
TGTGCCTGGAGTGAAGGAGCGGGGGTCACAGATACGCAGTATTTT
CAWSEGAGVTDTQYF
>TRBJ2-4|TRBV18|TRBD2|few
TGTGCCAGCTCACCGCGTGGGGAGGGCCCCAAAAACATTCAGTACTTC
CASSPRGEGPKNIQYF
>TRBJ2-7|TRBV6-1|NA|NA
TGTGCCACCAGACTGGACTACGAGCAGTACTTC
CATRLDYEQYF
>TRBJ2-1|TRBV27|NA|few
TGTGCCAGCAGTCGCTGGGGGCTTGAGCAGTTCTTC
CASSRWGLEQFF
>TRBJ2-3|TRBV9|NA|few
TGTGCCAGCAGCCCGACGGGACGGGACACAGATACGCAGTATTTT
CASSPTGRDTDTQYF
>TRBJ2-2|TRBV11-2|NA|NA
TGTGCCAGCAGCTTCGGCGGGGAGCTGTTTTTT
CASSFGGELFF
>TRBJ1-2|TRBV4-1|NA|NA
TGCGCCAGCAGCCAGGGCTATGGCTACACCTTC
CASSQGYGYTF
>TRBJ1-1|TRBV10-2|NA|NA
TGCGCCAGCCAGGGAGGTTGGACTGAAGCTTTCTTT
CASQGGWTEAFF
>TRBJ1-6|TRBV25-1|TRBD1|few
TGTGCCAGCAGTGAATTGGACAGGGGTGACGCACCCCTCCACTTT
CASSELDRGDAPLHF
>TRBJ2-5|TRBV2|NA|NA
TGTGCCAGCCGGACCACTGACATGGACCTTCAAGAGACCCAGTACTTC
CASRTTDMDLQETQYF
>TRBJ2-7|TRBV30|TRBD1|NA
TGTGCCTGGAGTGAGCCCAGGGGGCCCTACGAGCAGTACTTC
CAWSEPRGPYEQYF
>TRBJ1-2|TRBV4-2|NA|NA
TGTGCCAGCAGCCAAGGATCAGATAGTGGCTACACCTTC
CASSQGSDSGYTF
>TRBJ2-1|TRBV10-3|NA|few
TGTGCCATCAGTGACCCCGACGGACCCCCTGGGAATGAGCAGTTCTTC
CAISDPDGPPGNEQFF
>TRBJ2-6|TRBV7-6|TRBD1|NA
TGTGCCAGCAGTCTACGATGGACAGGGGGCTCTGGGGCCAACGTCCTGACTTTC
CASSLRWTGGSGANVLTF
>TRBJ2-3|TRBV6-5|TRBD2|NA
TGTGCCAGCAGTCCAAGGACTAGGAGGACAGATACGCAGTATTTT
CASSPRTRRTDTQYF
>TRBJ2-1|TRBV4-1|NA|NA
TGCGCCAGCAGCCAAGTACTCGGGGCCGAGCAGTTCTTC
CASSQVLGAEQFF
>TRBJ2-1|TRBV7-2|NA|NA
TGTGCCAGCACTCCCCGACGGGGCGAGTCCTACAATGAGCAGTTCTTC
CASTPRRGESYNEQFF